This T cell receptor (beta chain) was identified during a study of T cells in localized non-small cell lung cancer. Overall study results and limits: Longer survival (overall) was linked to higher T cell density in blood. Exceeding tumor, uninvolved adjacent lung had the highest T cell clonality. Adjacent lung was found to contain a median approximately 50 of the top 100 tumor clones.

The repertoire was sequenced with immunoSEQ multiplex PCR; TCRdb's copy has only in-frame clones and lacks some. The sample yields about 26,000 clones, approximately 78% seen once. CDR3 length equals 14 residues. Germline CDR1 reads SNHLY; CDR2 reads FYNNEI. With 3 bases removed from V and 1 base from J, the gap between germline ends came to 7 bases. Comments on this clone: Its specificity is unknown.

The chain links TRBV2 to TRBJ2-1; D could derive from TRBD1 or TRBD2 (5 bases each). Sequencing was performed on peripheral blood, taken before any cancer treatment. The clonotype comes from a woman aged 40 to 75 with stage I lung adenocarcinoma. The CDR3 DNA reads as TGTGCCAGCAGTGAGAGGGGATCCTACAATGAGCAGTTCTTC. It codes for CASSERGSYNEQFF. Supplemented by reference TRBV2 and TRBJ2-1, the full variable domain reads EPEVTQTPSHQVTQMGQEVILRCVPISNHLYFYWYRQILGQKVEFLVSFYNNEISEKSEIFDDQFSVERPDGSNFTLKIRSTKLEDSAMYFCASSERGSYNEQFFGPGTRLTVL.